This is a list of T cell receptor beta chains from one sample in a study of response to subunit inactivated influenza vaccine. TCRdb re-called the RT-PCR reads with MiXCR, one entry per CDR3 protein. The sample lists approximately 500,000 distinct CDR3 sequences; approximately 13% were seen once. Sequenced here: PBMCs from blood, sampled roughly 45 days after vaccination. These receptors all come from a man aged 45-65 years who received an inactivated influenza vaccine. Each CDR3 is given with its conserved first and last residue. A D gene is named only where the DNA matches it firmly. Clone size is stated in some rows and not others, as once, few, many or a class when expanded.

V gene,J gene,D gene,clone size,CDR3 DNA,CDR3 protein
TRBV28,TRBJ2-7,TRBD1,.,TGTGTCAGCACCCCGGGGACAGTCAACTACGAGCAGTACTTC,CVSTPGTVNYEQYF
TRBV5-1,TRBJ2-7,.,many,TGCGCCAGCAGCTTGGGGCAGTTCAAGTCCGAGCAGTACTTC,CASSLGQFKSEQYF
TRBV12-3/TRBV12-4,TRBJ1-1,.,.,TGTGCCAGCAGTCATAGTGAAGCTTTCTTT,CASSHSEAFF
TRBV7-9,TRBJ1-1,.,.,TGTGCCAGCAGCCGAGGGGCACGGGGCACTGAAGCTTTCTTT,CASSRGARGTEAFF
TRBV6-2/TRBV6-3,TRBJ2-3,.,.,TGTGCCAGCAAAATGGACCAAGGAGGAGGACCGCAGTATTTT,CASKMDQGGGPQYF
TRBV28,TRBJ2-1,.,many,TGTGCCAGCAGCCCCGTGGGGGTATACAATGAGCAGTTCTTC,CASSPVGVYNEQFF
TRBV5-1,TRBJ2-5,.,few,TGCGCCAGCAGCGGCCGGGACTCGGAAGAGACCCAGTACTTC,CASSGRDSEETQYF
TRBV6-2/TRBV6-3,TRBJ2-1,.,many,TGTGCCAGCAGCCCCGCCTATGAGCAGTTCTTC,CASSPAYEQFF
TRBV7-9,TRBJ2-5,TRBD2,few,TGTGCCAGCAGCTCGACTAGCGGGGGGTTTCAAGAGACCCAGTACTTC,CASSSTSGGFQETQYF
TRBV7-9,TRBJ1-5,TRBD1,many,TGTGCCAGCAGCTCGGGACAGAGTAGAGATCAGCCCCAGCATTTT,CASSSGQSRDQPQHF
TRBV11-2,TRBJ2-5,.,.,TGTGCCAGCAGCCCAGGGTTCCCTCAAGAGACCCAGTACTTC,CASSPGFPQETQYF
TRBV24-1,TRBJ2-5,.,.,TGTGCCACCAGTCGGGGGTCACAAGAGACCCAGTACTTC,CATSRGSQETQYF
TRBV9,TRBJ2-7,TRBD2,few,TGTGCCAGCAGCGTATCTTCGGGAGGGCCTTACGAGCAGTACTTC,CASSVSSGGPYEQYF
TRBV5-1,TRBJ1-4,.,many,TGCGCCAGCAGCTTTTTGCCCGCCAATGAAAAACTGTTTTTT,CASSFLPANEKLFF
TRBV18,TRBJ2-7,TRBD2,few,TGTGCCAGCTCACCTGTTCAAGCGGGGGGGCGAGAGCAGTACTTC,CASSPVQAGGREQYF
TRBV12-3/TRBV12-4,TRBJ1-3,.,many,TGTGCCAGCAGTCCCTTAAGGTCTGGAAACACCATATATTTT,CASSPLRSGNTIYF
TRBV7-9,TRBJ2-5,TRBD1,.,TGTGCCAGCACCCTGGACAGGGGCCCAGAGACCCAGTACTTC,CASTLDRGPETQYF
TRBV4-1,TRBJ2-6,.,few,TGCGCCAGCAGCCAAGGTCGGCGGGGACAGTCTGGGGCCAACGTCCTGACTTTC,CASSQGRRGQSGANVLTF
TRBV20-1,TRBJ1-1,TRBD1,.,TGCAGTGCTAGTGACAGGGTAAACACTGAAGCTTTCTTT,CSASDRVNTEAFF
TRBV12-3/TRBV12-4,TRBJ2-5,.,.,TGTGCCAGCAGTTCAGGGGCTCAGATTAAAGAGACCCAGTACTTC,CASSSGAQIKETQYF
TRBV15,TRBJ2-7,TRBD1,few,TGTGCCACCAGTCGCGGAGGACAGGGGATCGACGAGCAGTACTTC,CATSRGGQGIDEQYF
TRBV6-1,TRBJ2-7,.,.,TGTGCCAGCAGTGAAGGAAGACAGAAAAACGAGCAGTACTTC,CASSEGRQKNEQYF
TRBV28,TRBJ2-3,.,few,TGTGCCAGCAGTGCCGACTGGGACCCAGATACGCAGTATTTT,CASSADWDPDTQYF
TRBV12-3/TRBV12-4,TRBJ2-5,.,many,TGTGCCAGCAGTTTAAGCCAGCTGCAAGAGACCCAGTACTTC,CASSLSQLQETQYF
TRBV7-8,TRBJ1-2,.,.,TGTGCCAGCAGCCTCCCAGGGTCGAGCTATGGCTACACCTTC,CASSLPGSSYGYTF
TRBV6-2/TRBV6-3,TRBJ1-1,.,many,TGTGCCAGCAGTCGGGGGGTAGGGACTGAAGCTTTCTTT,CASSRGVGTEAFF
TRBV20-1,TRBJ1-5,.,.,TGCAGTGCTACCAGGGGCGGCCAGCCCCAGCATTTT,CSATRGGQPQHF
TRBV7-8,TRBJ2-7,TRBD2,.,TGTGCCAGCAGCTTACGCGGGAGTGGCGACGAGCAGTACTTC,CASSLRGSGDEQYF
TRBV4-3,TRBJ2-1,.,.,TGCGCCAGCAGCCGAGCGGATGGGGCCGCCAATGAGCAGTTCTTC,CASSRADGAANEQFF
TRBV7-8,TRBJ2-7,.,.,TGTGCCAGCAGCTTAAAGTCTAGTCGGCTCTACGAGCAGTACTTC,CASSLKSSRLYEQYF
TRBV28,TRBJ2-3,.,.,TGTGCCAGCAGTCTGAAAGTGTTCGATACGCAGTATTTT,CASSLKVFDTQYF
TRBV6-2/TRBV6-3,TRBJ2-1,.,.,TGTGCCAGCAGTTGGGAGTTCGCGGAGAGAAGGAATGAGCAGTTCTTC,CASSWEFAERRNEQFF
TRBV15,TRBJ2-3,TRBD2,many,TGTGCCACCAGCAGAGTTAGCGGGGCAACAGATACGCAGTATTTT,CATSRVSGATDTQYF
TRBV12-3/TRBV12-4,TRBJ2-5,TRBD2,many,TGTGCCAGCGCCCTAGCGGGGGACCAAGAGACCCAGTACTTC,CASALAGDQETQYF
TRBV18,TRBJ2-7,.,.,TGTGCCAGCTCACCAGCCAGCTTCTACGAGCAGTACTTC,CASSPASFYEQYF
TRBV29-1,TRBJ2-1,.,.,TGCAGCGTTGACAGAATCATCGAGTTCTTC,CSVDRIIEFF
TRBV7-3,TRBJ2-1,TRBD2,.,TGTGCCAGCAGCTTAACTAGCGGGAGGAACAATGAGCAGTTCTTC,CASSLTSGRNNEQFF